Below, 14 T cell receptor beta chains from the same sample are listed, as sequenced in a study of T cells in Graves' hyperthyroidism and ophthalmopathy (dated by TCRdb to between 2019 and 2020). The library was generated by multiplex PCR. The instrument given in TCRdb is Illumina HiSeq 2000. The TCR beta CDR3 regions were amplified from RNA transcripts. A first-round RT-PCR of the TCR CDR3 used the HTBI primer set with the Qiagen OneStep RT-PCR kit. Starting from the raw public reads, TCRdb applied fastp trimming at Q25, assembled clones with MiXCR and retained in-frame beta chains. Identical CDR3 proteins give one entry, which carries the most common genes and DNA. The sample contains around 350,000 distinct CDR3 sequences, nearly 15% of them found a single time. Approximately 19% of the sample lies in the top ten. The sample taken for sequencing was blood. The receptors come from a woman aged 55-75 years with Graves' ophthalmopathy.

The chain recombines TRBV19 with TRBJ2-1; 7 nucleotides match TRBD2. Germline V gene lookup returns CDR1 LNHDA and CDR2 SQIVND (reference sequence). J lost 8 bases, V lost 4 bases, and 8 bases had no gene match. The CDR3 length is 14 residues. This CDR3 reads CASSRSGKRDEQFF. CDR3 coding DNA: TGTGCCAGTAGTAGGAGCGGGAAGAGGGATGAGCAGTTCTTC.

This clonotype appeared many times. The chain recombines TRBV12-5 with TRBJ2-7; either TRBD1 or TRBD2 may supply D (5 bases each). Per the germline V gene, CDR1 is LGHNT and CDR2 is FRNRAP. V lost 1 base, J lost 0 bases, and 7 bases lay in between. The CDR3 length is 14 residues. This chain's CDR3 is CASGLGGYSYEQYF. The CDR3 bases are TGTGCTAGTGGTTTGGGGGGGTACTCCTACGAGCAGTACTTC.

This clonotype was counted ten times or more. The genes are TRBV7-3 and TRBJ2-3; D not certain. The CDR3 contains 15 residues. The germline gives CDR1 SGHTA, CDR2 FQGTGA. V lost 2 bases and J lost 0, with 9 bases in between. CDR3 sequence (DNA): TGTGCCAGCAGCTTAGGCCCTCAGAGCACAGATACGCAGTATTTT. Its translation: CASSLGPQSTDTQYF.

This clonotype was recorded at least ten times. This rearrangement joins TRBV3-1 to TRBJ2-1; 13 bases map to TRBD2. The CDR3 contains 17 residues. The V gene end was trimmed by 6 bases and the J gene end by 8 bases; junction bases not matched to a gene: 13. Germline CDR1 LGHDT, CDR2 YNNKEL (reference sequence). The CDR3 DNA follows: TGTGCCAGCAGGCCCGGGACTAGCGGGACCCCCGAGGATGAGCAGTTCTTC. Translation: CASRPGTSGTPEDEQFF.

This clonotype was observed at least ten times. The rearrangement joins TRBV3-1 to TRBJ2-2; D gene unclear. Trimming took off 5 bases at V and 5 bases at J, with 12 bases between the two ends. Germline V lookup: CDR1 LGHDT, CDR2 YNNKEL (reference sequence). The CDR3 is 14 residues long. The CDR3 here is CASSTIFGTGELFF. The DNA for the CDR3 is TGTGCCAGCAGCACCATTTTCGGGACCGGGGAGCTGTTTTTT.

This clonotype was counted at least ten times. The chain uses TRBV7-2 and TRBJ2-7, with a tentative D call TRBD2 (6 bases). V was cut by 1 base and J by 5 bases, with 12 bases left in between. Germline CDR1 reads SGHTA; CDR2 reads FQGNSA. This CDR3 region has 14 residues. The CDR3 is CASSLELARNEQYF. The CDR3 DNA is TGTGCCAGCAGCTTAGAACTAGCAAGGAACGAGCAGTACTTC.

This clonotype was counted between two and nine times. The chain carries TRBV27 and TRBJ2-5; possible D gene TRBD1, 6 bases. CDR1 is MNHEY and CDR2 is SMNVEV in the germline V gene (reference sequence). The CDR3 length is 18 residues. Trimming stripped 6 bases from V and 4 bases from J, with 27 bases between. CDR3 bases: TGTGCCAGCAGCAACCGCCGGACAGCCCTACCAGGGCGAGAGACCCAGTACTTC. It translates to CASSNRRTALPGRETQYF.

The table lists this clonotype with many counts. The chain couples TRBV20-1 to TRBJ2-1, with 9 bases fitting TRBD2. The CDR3 covers 15 residues. CDR1 is DFQATT and CDR2 is SNEGSKA in the germline V gene (reference sequence). The CDR3 spells CSTPGTSLSYNEQFF. The CDR3 nucleotides are TGCAGCACTCCCGGGACTAGCCTGTCCTACAATGAGCAGTTCTTC.

In this sample, this clonotype turned up many times. The chain has TRBV7-9 and TRBJ2-3, with 9 bases aligning to TRBD1. There are 16 residues in the CDR3. V shed 4 bases, J shed 4 bases, and the junction held 9 bases outside the gene matches. Germline-derived CDR1 and CDR2 are SEHNR and FQNEAQ (reference sequence). CDR3 DNA sequence: TGTGCCAGCAGCTCCCTCGGGACAGGGTTTGCAGATACGCAGTATTTT. Translating it yields CASSSLGTGFADTQYF.

The rearrangement joins TRBV29-1 to TRBJ1-2; D is unresolved. Germline values: CDR1 SQVTM, CDR2 ANQGSEA. The V end was cut by 0 bases, the J end by 4 bases, with 12 bases between. The CDR3 runs to 14 residues. CDR3 in amino acids: CSVEDGQAPYGYTF. The CDR3 coding sequence is TGCAGCGTTGAAGATGGCCAGGCCCCCTATGGCTACACCTTC.

This sequence joins TRBV5-1 and TRBJ1-6; 10 positions match TRBD1. Germline assignment: CDR1 SGHRS and CDR2 YFSETQ. The CDR3 length is 15 residues. The ends lost 0 bases at V and 9 bases at J; junction bases unmatched: 3. CDR3 in amino acids: CASSLGTGGSSPLHF. The CDR3 DNA reads TGCGCCAGCAGCTTGGGGACAGGGGGATCTTCACCCCTCCACTTT.

In its sample, this clonotype was seen many times. The chain links TRBV11-2 to TRBJ2-1, with TRBD2 matching 9 bases. The V gene's germline CDR1 is SGHAT and CDR2 FQNNGV. This CDR3 region has 15 residues. V was clipped by 5 bases and J by 4 bases; unmatched bases: 6. CDR3 protein: CASSDLAGAYNEQFF. CDR3 bases: TGTGCCAGCAGCGATTTAGCGGGAGCGTACAATGAGCAGTTCTTC.

This clonotype was seen repeatedly, ten times or more. V is TRBV5-8 and J is TRBJ1-2; 9 bases are a match to TRBD1. Trimming removed 3 bases from V and 4 bases from J; junction bases left unmatched: 7. This CDR3 has 15 residues. Germline CDR1 SGHTS, CDR2 YDEGEE. CDR3 amino acids: CASSSSGDRAYGYTF. The CDR3, as DNA: TGTGCCAGCAGCTCCTCAGGGGACAGGGCCTATGGCTACACCTTC.

This clonotype was detected many times. The chain recombines TRBV12-3 or TRBV12-4 with TRBJ1-1, with a tentative D call TRBD1 (5 bases). Trimming cost V 3 bases and J 5 bases, with 13 bases left between them. The CDR3 totals 14 residues. The CDR3 nucleotides are TGTGCCAGCAGTTTCCGACAGTACAGGACTGAAGCTTTCTTT. Its protein product is CASSFRQYRTEAFF.